This TCR beta chain is drawn from a study of blood T cells in healthy people across ages. This clonotype was seen more than once but under ten times. The CDR3 sequence is 12 residues long. The V gene end was trimmed by 7 bases and the J gene end by 10 bases; junction bases not matched to a gene: 12. The germline CDR1 and CDR2 sequences are SQVTM and ANQGSEA. A J-beta primer mix and a sample-barcoded 5' primer were used in a second PCR of roughly 6 to 12 cycles. Each CDR3 protein gets one entry after TCRdb re-called the 5' RACE reads with MiXCR. The repertoire holds around 990,000 distinct CDR3 sequences, with about 23% as singletons. These sequences were also reported in another study, on T cells of mothers and their children.

J is TRBJ1-1 and V is TRBV29-1; 7 nucleotides agree with TRBD1. The receptor's source is a girl between 2 and 10 years old in good health. The sample taken for sequencing was blood. The CDR3 sequence is CSARDSPTPAFF. The CDR3, as DNA: TGCAGCGCAAGGGACAGCCCAACCCCAGCTTTCTTT.